This T cell receptor beta chain was identified in a study of blood T cell repertoires in COVID-19. As for the study in general: The analysed material was cDNA or gDNA that came from T cells, B-cell-depleted T cells, or PBMCs.

Authors' processing steps: Quantification of nucleated cells was approximated via reference gene primer amplification. This table comes from immunoSEQ multiplex PCR, and its TCRdb copy is limited to in-frame clones, with some not included. V and J calls and clone size are given by that table; D and trimming were obtained from the DNA. The data contain approximately 25,000 clones, about 90% of them singletons. There are 15 residues in the CDR3. Germline V CDR1 and CDR2: LNHDA, SQIVND (reference sequence). Trimming took 7 bases from V and 5 from J; bases not matched to a gene: 7. This clone was seen just once.

This clonotype originated in a man in his 70s with active COVID-19. The sample consisted of peripheral blood. The chain couples TRBV19 to TRBJ2-1, with 11 positions matching TRBD2. As DNA, the CDR3 is TGTGCCAGTAAATCCGGGACTAGCGGAAACAATGAGCAGTTCTTC. Protein product: CASKSGTSGNNEQFF.